These 30 T cell receptor beta chains came from one sample sequenced in a study of T cell responses to AZD1222 COVID-19 vaccine. The assay was immunoSEQ multiplex PCR, and TCRdb's table has in-frame clones only and misses some. In the table there are about 89,000 clones, about 93% of which are singletons. The sample in question was peripheral blood, obtained on day 0 of MenACWY control vaccination. The receptors here all came from an adult in good health.

This clone is a singleton in its sample. The chain is built from TRBV4-3 and TRBJ1-2; D possibly corresponds to TRBD1 (6 bases). The V end lost 0 bases, the J end lost 8 bases, and 16 bases lay between the germline ends. CDR1 and CDR2 (germline): LGHNA, YSLEER. CDR3 length: 15 residues. The CDR3 sequence: CASSQDLLKGGGYTF. The CDR3 nucleotides are TGCGCCAGCAGCCAAGACCTCCTAAAGGGGGGAGGCTACACCTTC.

This clone was recorded only once. The CDR3 DNA reads TGTGCCAGCGGTTCAGCCCCAAACACCGGGGAGCTGTTTTTT. Amino acids: CASGSAPNTGELFF. This chain joins TRBV28 and TRBJ2-2; D remains ambiguous. V was trimmed by 8 bases and J by 2 bases, leaving 12 bases between them. The CDR3 consists of 14 residues. The germline V gene has CDR1 MDHEN and CDR2 SYDVKM.

The chain recombines TRBV20-1 with TRBJ1-2; D might be TRBD1 (5 bases). The CDR3 is made up of 13 amino acids. Trimming took off 3 bases at V and 6 bases at J, with 14 bases between the two ends. Per germline, CDR1 DFQATT and CDR2 SNEGSKA (reference sequence). The CDR3 coding sequence is TGCAGTGCTAGTGACGGGGCCCGGAATGGCTACACCTTC. Translation: CSASDGARNGYTF.

The chain has TRBV9 and TRBJ2-2, with TRBD2 matching 12 bases. Germline V gene data show CDR1 as SGDLS and CDR2 as YYNGEE. CDR3 length: 16 residues. V shed 4 bases, J shed 5 bases, and the junction held 6 bases outside the gene matches. CDR3 sequence: CASSRELAGGTGELFF. The CDR3 DNA follows: TGTGCCAGCAGCCGGGAACTAGCGGGAGGTACCGGGGAGCTGTTTTTT.

The J gene is TRBJ2-7, the V gene TRBV3-1 (or the pseudogene TRBV3-2); no firm D call. The V gene lost 0 bases and the J gene lost 3 bases, with 9 bases spanning the gap. Per germline, CDR1 LGHDT and CDR2 YNNKEL (reference sequence). The CDR3 runs 14 residues. CDR3 sequence: CASSQDGPYYEQYF. CDR3 coding DNA: TGTGCCAGCAGCCAAGACGGACCTTACTACGAGCAGTACTTC.

The chain has TRBV6-5 and TRBJ1-3, with D tentatively TRBD1 (5 bases). Germline CDR1 MNHEY, CDR2 SVGAGI. V was trimmed by 0 bases and J by 2 bases, leaving 11 bases between them. The CDR3 sequence is 16 residues long. This CDR3 is CASSYSHQGAGNTIYF. The CDR3 DNA follows: TGTGCCAGCAGTTACTCTCACCAGGGCGCTGGAAACACCATATATTTT.

The J gene is TRBJ2-7, the V gene TRBV18, with D unclear. V was shortened by 0 bases and J by 2 bases, with 8 bases between the two germline ends. The CDR3 sequence is 14 residues long. Per the germline V gene, CDR1 is KGHSH and CDR2 is LQKENI. CDR3 sequence (DNA): TGTGCCAGCTCACCACCGACCCGGCCCTACGAGCAGTACTTC. This codes for CASSPPTRPYEQYF.

This chain links TRBV28 with TRBJ2-7; 9 bases align to TRBD2. Per germline, CDR1 MDHEN and CDR2 SYDVKM. V shed 5 bases and J 1 base; nucleotides not matched to a gene: 3. The CDR3 length is 14 residues. CDR3: CASSGLAPSYEQYF. The CDR3 nucleotides are TGTGCCAGCAGTGGACTAGCGCCGTCCTACGAGCAGTACTTC.

This clone came up once. This chain's CDR3 is CSVVGGSGVGAEAFF. CDR3 nucleotide sequence: TGCAGCGTTGTAGGCGGGAGCGGCGTGGGGGCTGAAGCTTTCTTT. This chain links TRBV29-1 with TRBJ1-1, with D tentatively TRBD1 (5 bases). The CDR3 runs to 15 residues. V lost 4 bases to trimming and J lost 6 bases, with 21 bases between them. The germline gives CDR1 SQVTM, CDR2 ANQGSEA. Complete variable domain (other parts from reference TRBV29-1 and TRBJ1-1): SAVISQKPSRDICQRGTSLTIQCQVDSQVTMMFWYRQQPGQSLTLIATANQGSEATYESGFVIDKFPISRPNLTFSTLTVSNMSPEDSSIYLCSVVGGSGVGAEAFFGQGTRLTVV.

This sequence joins TRBV28 and TRBJ1-5; no firm D call. Per the germline V gene, CDR1 is MDHEN and CDR2 is SYDVKM. The ends were cut back, 2 bases at V and 5 bases at J, with 10 bases in the middle. The CDR3 has 14 amino acids. CDR3 DNA sequence: TGTGCCAGCAGTTTAGAGGGCGAACATCAGCCCCAGCATTTT. This sequence encodes CASSLEGEHQPQHF.

J is TRBJ1-5 and V is TRBV13; 7 nucleotides match TRBD1. This CDR3 has 15 amino acids. The ends lost 6 bases at V and 6 bases at J; junction bases unmatched: 11. The germline V gene has CDR1 PRHDT and CDR2 FYEKMQ (reference sequence). CDR3 DNA: TGTGCCAGCAGACGACAGGGAGAAGCGGGTCAGCCCCAGCATTTT. Amino acid sequence: CASRRQGEAGQPQHF.

J is TRBJ2-2 and V is TRBV5-1; D remains ambiguous. Between the trimmed V and J ends, which lost 0 bases and 6 bases, there was a span of 12 bases. Germline V gene sequence: CDR1 SGHRS, CDR2 YFSETQ. This CDR3 is 15 amino acids long. CDR3: CASSLDGVGSGELFF. Written as DNA, the CDR3 is TGCGCCAGCAGCTTGGATGGGGTAGGGTCCGGGGAGCTGTTTTTT. The whole variable domain, remainder taken from reference TRBV5-1 and TRBJ2-2, is KAGVTQTPRYLIKTRGQQVTLSCSPISGHRSVSWYQQTPGQGLQFLFEYFSETQRNKGNFPGRFSGRQFSNSRSEMNVSTLELGDSALYLCASSLDGVGSGELFFGEGSRLTVL.

The chain links TRBV6-2 or TRBV6-3 to TRBJ1-1; D is ambiguous. V was cut by 6 bases and J by 0 bases, with 5 bases left in between. The CDR3 covers 12 residues. Germline CDR1 reads MNHEY; CDR2 reads SVGEGT. The CDR3 sequence is CASSAMNTEAFF. The DNA for the CDR3 is TGTGCCAGCAGCGCTATGAACACTGAAGCTTTCTTT.

The V call is TRBV29-1, the J call TRBJ2-3; maybe TRBD1 (5 bases). This CDR3 comprises 14 residues. Trimming stripped 4 bases from V and 0 bases from J, with 11 bases between. Germline values: CDR1 SQVTM, CDR2 ANQGSEA. CDR3 amino acids: CSVGTPNSTDTQYF. CDR3 sequence (DNA): TGCAGCGTTGGGACACCCAACAGCACAGATACGCAGTATTTT.

The V call is TRBV19, the J call TRBJ2-1; TRBD2 aligns across 7 bases. V lost 3 bases, J lost 2 bases, and 7 bases stayed unmatched. There are 16 residues in the CDR3. The germline V gene encodes CDR1 LNHDA and CDR2 SQIVND (reference sequence). DNA of the CDR3: TGTGCCAGTAGTATCGTAACCGGGACTACCTACAATGAGCAGTTCTTC. Translated, it gives CASSIVTGTTYNEQFF.

V usage is TRBV14 and J usage is TRBJ2-1; D assignment may be TRBD1 or TRBD2 (5 bases each). The CDR3 runs to 13 residues. V was clipped by 1 base and J by 9 bases, with 10 bases between them. Germline V gene data show CDR1 as SGHDN and CDR2 as FVKESK. DNA of the CDR3: TGTGCCAGCAGCCAAGCATTTGGGGGTGAGCAGTTCTTC. Its translation is CASSQAFGGEQFF. The variable domain in full, with the rest retrieved from reference TRBV14 and TRBJ2-1, is EAGVTQFPSHSVIEKGQTVTLRCDPISGHDNLYWYRRVMGKEIKFLLHFVKESKQDESGMPNNRFLAERTGGTYSTLKVQPAELEDSGVYFCASSQAFGGEQFFGPGTRLTVL.

By share, this clone counts as medium-sized (0.01 to 0.1%). The genes are TRBV7-9 and TRBJ2-7; tentative D call: TRBD1 (6 bases). This CDR3 is built from 12 residues. V lost 5 bases and J lost 6, with 11 bases in between. Germline loops: CDR1 SEHNR, CDR2 FQNEAQ (reference sequence). CDR3 in DNA: TGTGCCAGCAGCCTTACAGGGACCGAGCAGTACTTC. As protein: CASSLTGTEQYF.

The gene calls are TRBV5-1 and TRBJ2-7; 8 bases match TRBD2. Per the germline V gene, CDR1 is SGHRS and CDR2 is YFSETQ. V was clipped by 3 bases and J by 2 bases; unmatched bases: 7. CDR3 length: 15 amino acids. The CDR3 loop is CASSSGLAQTYEQYF. The DNA of the CDR3 is TGCGCCAGCAGCTCAGGACTAGCACAGACCTACGAGCAGTACTTC.

The chain joins TRBV6-6 to TRBJ1-2; 8 nucleotides line up with TRBD1. Looked up from germline, CDR1 is MNHNY and CDR2 is SVGAGI (reference sequence). The CDR3 is made up of 14 amino acids. V shed 6 bases, J shed 4 bases, and the junction held 7 bases outside the gene matches. CDR3 bases: TGTGCCAGCAGAAAGACAGGGGATGGCTATGGCTACACCTTC. It translates to CASRKTGDGYGYTF.

The chain has TRBV18 and TRBJ1-2; D is ambiguous. V was trimmed by 0 bases and J by 3 bases, leaving 11 bases between them. The V gene's germline CDR1 is KGHSH and CDR2 LQKENI. This CDR3 spans 15 amino acids. This chain's CDR3 is CASSPPSSTDYGYTF. The CDR3 coding sequence is TGTGCCAGCTCACCACCGAGCTCCACTGACTATGGCTACACCTTC.

This sequence joins TRBV19 and TRBJ2-7; a weak D match, TRBD2 (5 bases). The CDR3 has 14 residues. Looked up from germline, CDR1 is LNHDA and CDR2 is SQIVND (reference sequence). Trimming took 1 base from V and 2 from J, leaving 9 bases between them. The CDR3 is CASSIAGFPYEQYF. DNA for the CDR3: TGTGCCAGTAGTATAGCGGGGTTCCCCTACGAGCAGTACTTC.

This chain uses TRBV28 with TRBJ1-1, with TRBD1 as a possible D gene (5 bases). The CDR3 loop spans 14 amino acids. The V and J ends lost 7 bases and 0 bases respectively, with 12 bases between them. Per the germline V gene, CDR1 is MDHEN and CDR2 is SYDVKM. The CDR3 region is CASTPGALNTEAFF. The CDR3 coding sequence is TGTGCCAGCACCCCCGGGGCATTGAACACTGAAGCTTTCTTT.

The chain is built from TRBV28 and TRBJ2-1; 14 positions match TRBD2. With V trimmed by 5 bases and J by 6 bases, 9 bases remained unmatched. CDR3 size: 17 residues. Germline V gives CDR1 MDHEN, CDR2 SYDVKM. The CDR3 region is CASSTLQGLAGANEQFF. DNA for the CDR3: TGTGCCAGCAGTACCCTCCAGGGACTAGCGGGAGCCAATGAGCAGTTCTTC.

This chain connects TRBV19 to TRBJ2-7, with D possibly TRBD2 on 5 matching bases. The V gene lost 3 bases and the J gene lost 3 bases, with 12 bases spanning the gap. This CDR3 has 14 amino acids. Germline V gene sequence: CDR1 LNHDA, CDR2 SQIVND (reference sequence). The CDR3 sequence is CASSMRTRDYEQYF. The CDR3 coding sequence is TGTGCCAGTAGTATGAGGACCCGGGACTACGAGCAGTACTTC.

This clone has just a few counts. The chain links TRBV7-3 to TRBJ1-1; possible D gene TRBD1, 6 bases. V was trimmed by 5 bases and J by 6 bases, leaving 13 bases between them. Looked up from germline, CDR1 is SGHTA and CDR2 is FQGTGA. The length of the CDR3 is 13 residues. In nucleotides, the CDR3 is TGTGCCAGCAGCCCTAGGGGGGAATCTGAAGCTTTCTTT. Residues: CASSPRGESEAFF.

J is TRBJ1-1 and V is TRBV4-3; D not resolved. Trimming left V 4 bases short and J 2 bases short, with 14 bases between. Germline CDR1 and CDR2: LGHNA and YSLEER. The CDR3 contains 15 residues. The CDR3 loop reads CASSLREAGNTEAFF. The CDR3 DNA is TGCGCCAGCAGCCTCCGGGAGGCGGGCAACACTGAAGCTTTCTTT.

V is TRBV27 and J is TRBJ2-5; D gene unclear. The CDR3 consists of 12 residues. CDR1 and CDR2 from the germline V gene are MNHEY and SMNVEV (reference sequence). Trimming cost V 5 bases and J 0 bases, with 4 bases left between them. The CDR3 coding sequence is TGTGCCAGCAGTACGAACCAAGAGACCCAGTACTTC. Translation: CASSTNQETQYF.

The genes are TRBV19 and TRBJ1-4, with 7 bases matching TRBD1. Germline CDR1 is LNHDA and CDR2 is SQIVND (reference sequence). The CDR3 is 17 amino acids. The V segment lost 3 bases and the J segment 4 bases; nucleotides outside the gene matches: 11. In DNA, the CDR3 is TGTGCCAGTAGTATCCGGGACAGCCTTACTTTTAATGAAAAACTGTTTTTT. Residues: CASSIRDSLTFNEKLFF. Based on the CDR3 plus reference TRBV19 and TRBJ1-4, the full variable domain is DGGITQSPKYLFRKEGQNVTLSCEQNLNHDAMYWYRQDPGQGLRLIYYSQIVNDFQKGDIAEGYSVSREKKESFPLTVTSAQKNPTAFYLCASSIRDSLTFNEKLFFGSGTQLSVL.

J is TRBJ1-5 and V is TRBV4-1; 7 nucleotides align to TRBD1. CDR1 is MGHRA and CDR2 is YSYEKL in the germline V gene. This CDR3 comprises 14 residues. V was pared by 5 bases and J by 5 bases, with 6 bases of the junction left unmatched. DNA of the CDR3: TGCGCCAGCAGCGAAAGCCAGGGGGATCAGCCCCAGCATTTT. Protein product: CASSESQGDQPQHF.

The V and J genes are TRBV10-1 and TRBJ2-5, with D perhaps given as TRBD1 or TRBD2 (5 bases each). V lost 0 bases to trimming and J lost 5 bases, with 10 bases between them. Per germline, CDR1 WNHNN and CDR2 SYGVQD (reference sequence). The CDR3 consists of 14 residues. The CDR3 bases are TGCGCCAGCAGTGAGTCGAGGGGAAGGGAGACCCAGTACTTC. The encoded protein is CASSESRGRETQYF.